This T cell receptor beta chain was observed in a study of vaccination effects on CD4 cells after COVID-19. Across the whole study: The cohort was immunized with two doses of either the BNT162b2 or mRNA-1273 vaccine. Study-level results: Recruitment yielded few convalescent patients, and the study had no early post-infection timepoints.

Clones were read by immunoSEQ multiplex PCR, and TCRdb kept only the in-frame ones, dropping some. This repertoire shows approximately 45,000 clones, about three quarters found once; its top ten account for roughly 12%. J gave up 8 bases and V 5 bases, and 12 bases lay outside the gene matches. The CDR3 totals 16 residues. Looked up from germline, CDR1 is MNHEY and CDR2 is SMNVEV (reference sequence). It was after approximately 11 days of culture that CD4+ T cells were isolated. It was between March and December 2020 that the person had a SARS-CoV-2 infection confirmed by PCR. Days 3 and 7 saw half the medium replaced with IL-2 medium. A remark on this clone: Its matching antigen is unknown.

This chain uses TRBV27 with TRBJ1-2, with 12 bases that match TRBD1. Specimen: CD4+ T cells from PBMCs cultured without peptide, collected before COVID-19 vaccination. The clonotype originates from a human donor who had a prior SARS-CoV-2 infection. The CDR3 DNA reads TGTGCCAGCAGTGCCATATGGGGACAGGGGGCGGGAGGCTACACCTTC. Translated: CASSAIWGQGAGGYTF.